These 16 T cell receptor beta chains share one sample of origin, sequenced in a study of T cells in narcolepsy. Repertoires were generated with immunoSEQ multiplex PCR, while TCRdb's copy carries only in-frame clones and drops some. Here the sample spans approximately 22,000 clones, roughly 64% being singletons. The sequenced sample consisted of memory (CD45RA-) CD4+ T cells from blood. Receptor source: a human donor in good health.

The J gene is TRBJ1-1, the V gene TRBV6-5; D gene uncertain. With 4 bases removed from V and 3 bases from J, the gap between germline ends came to 9 bases. Germline CDR1 reads MNHEY; CDR2 reads SVGAGI. The CDR3 is made up of 13 amino acids. CDR3 amino acids: CASSLRRDTEAFF. The DNA of the CDR3 is TGTGCCAGCAGTTTACGGCGGGACACTGAAGCTTTCTTT.

This clone was detected a few times. The CDR3 spells CASSPAGTGGREQYF. The CDR3 DNA sequence: TGTGCCAGCAGCCCCGCCGGGACAGGGGGGCGCGAGCAGTACTTC. This rearrangement joins TRBV9 to TRBJ2-7; TRBD1 agrees at 11 bases. Trimming cost V 4 bases and J 6 bases; bases outside gene matches: 9. Germline CDR1 is SGDLS and CDR2 is YYNGEE. The CDR3 is 15 residues long.

The rearrangement uses TRBV27 and TRBJ2-3; tentative D call: TRBD1 (5 bases). Trimming removed 6 bases at V and 4 bases at J, with 11 bases between. This CDR3 spans 13 amino acids. CDR1 and CDR2 (germline): MNHEY, SMNVEV (reference sequence). The DNA for the CDR3 is TGTGCCAGCAGACAATGGGGCGCAGATACGCAGTATTTT. The encoded protein is CASRQWGADTQYF.

This clone was seen a handful of times. The chain links TRBV6-1 to TRBJ2-7; possible D gene TRBD2, 6 bases. Trimming removed 6 bases at V and 3 bases at J, with 12 bases between. The CDR3 spans 13 residues. The germline V gene encodes CDR1 MNHNS and CDR2 SASEGT. The CDR3 reads CASRRASDYEQYF. CDR3 bases: TGTGCCAGCAGGCGTGCTAGCGACTACGAGCAGTACTTC.

The chain employs TRBV2 and TRBJ2-1; D remains unclear. This CDR3 is 11 amino acids long. Germline V gene data show CDR1 as SNHLY and CDR2 as FYNNEI. Trimming removed 4 bases at V and 6 bases at J, with 4 bases between. CDR3 sequence reads: CASSVLNEQFF. CDR3 DNA: TGTGCCAGCAGTGTCCTCAATGAGCAGTTCTTC. Using reference TRBV2 and TRBJ2-1 for the parts outside the CDR3, the full variable domain is EPEVTQTPSHQVTQMGQEVILRCVPISNHLYFYWYRQILGQKVEFLVSFYNNEISEKSEIFDDQFSVERPDGSNFTLKIRSTKLEDSAMYFCASSVLNEQFFGPGTRLTVL.

V usage is TRBV6-6 and J usage is TRBJ1-2, with 7 bases lining up with TRBD1. V shed 5 bases, J shed 5 bases, and the junction held 8 bases outside the gene matches. Germline V CDR1 and CDR2: MNHNY, SVGAGI (reference sequence). The CDR3 spans 14 residues. In nucleotides, the CDR3 is TGTGCCAGCAGTACAGGACAGGCATCTTATGGCTACACCTTC. Residues: CASSTGQASYGYTF.

Only a few counts were recorded for this clone. V gene TRBV5-1 combines with J gene TRBJ2-2; 9 bases map to TRBD1. J lost 2 bases, V lost 0 bases, and 5 bases had no gene match. Germline CDR1 and CDR2: SGHRS and YFSETQ. The CDR3 is 17 residues long. The CDR3 sequence is CASSLGLGQGNTGELFF. CDR3 DNA sequence: TGCGCCAGCAGCTTGGGGCTGGGACAGGGAAACACCGGGGAGCTGTTTTTT. Looking up the rest from reference TRBV5-1 and TRBJ2-2 gives the full variable domain: KAGVTQTPRYLIKTRGQQVTLSCSPISGHRSVSWYQQTPGQGLQFLFEYFSETQRNKGNFPGRFSGRQFSNSRSEMNVSTLELGDSALYLCASSLGLGQGNTGELFFGEGSRLTVL.

V and J are TRBV4-1 and TRBJ2-1; D is unclear. Trimming cost V 1 base and J 0 bases, with 10 bases left between them. This CDR3 contains 16 residues. The germline gives CDR1 MGHRA, CDR2 YSYEKL. Here the CDR3 reads CASSQANMGSYNEQFF. The CDR3 nucleotides read TGCGCCAGCAGCCAAGCGAACATGGGCTCCTACAATGAGCAGTTCTTC.

This clone was picked up one time. The CDR3 region has the DNA TGTGCCAGCAGTGATCGCGGGGGGGCCAATGAGCAGTTCTTC. Amino acid sequence: CASSDRGGANEQFF. The J gene is TRBJ2-1, the V gene TRBV25-1, with TRBD2 matching 9 bases. J lost 6 bases, V lost 3 bases, and 3 bases had no gene match. The CDR3 spans 14 residues. Germline CDR1 is MGHDK and CDR2 is SYGVNS.

The chain has TRBV12-2 and TRBJ2-7; TRBD1 is the table's D call and was not checked against the DNA. TRBV12-2 is a pseudogene segment. CDR3 length: 14 amino acids. The CDR3 DNA follows: TGTGCAAGTCGTTATCCGGGACAGGGCATCCCTCAGTACTTC. This translates into CASRYPGQGIPQYF.

This rearrangement joins TRBV14 to TRBJ1-1; possibly TRBD1 for D (6 bases). The V end was cut by 1 base, the J end by 4 bases, with 13 bases between. Germline V lookup: CDR1 SGHDN, CDR2 FVKESK. The CDR3 runs to 15 residues. The CDR3 nucleotides read TGTGCCAGCAGCCAAGTCGGGGGCGCGAGCACTGAAGCTTTCTTT. It yields the protein CASSQVGGASTEAFF.

This clone was seen only a few times. The chain carries TRBV5-4 and TRBJ2-3; TRBD2 matches 13 bases. The CDR3 is made up of 15 amino acids. J was trimmed by 6 bases and V by 1 base; bases with no gene match: 2. The germline V gene encodes CDR1 SGHNT and CDR2 YYREEE (reference sequence). The CDR3 sequence is CASSLTSGGADTQYF. CDR3 sequence (DNA): TGTGCCAGCAGCTTGACTAGCGGGGGGGCGGATACGCAGTATTTT.

This chain links TRBV30 with TRBJ2-3; D gene unclear. This CDR3 spans 14 amino acids. CDR1 and CDR2 (germline): GTSNPN, SVGIG (reference sequence). V lost 1 base, J lost 4 bases, and 12 bases lay in between. For the CDR3, the DNA is TGTGCCTGGAGTGCCTCAGGCGCCCCAGATACGCAGTATTTT. Residues: CAWSASGAPDTQYF.

CDR3 in DNA: TGTGCCACCCTGTCCGGACTCAAGGAGGGCTACACCTTC. Translated, it gives CATLSGLKEGYTF. The chain links TRBV19 to TRBJ1-2, with D uncertain. The CDR3 totals 13 residues. Germline V gene sequence: CDR1 LNHDA, CDR2 SQIVND (reference sequence). V lost 10 bases, J lost 8 bases, and 20 bases lay in between.

The rearrangement joins TRBV7-2 to TRBJ2-4, with D perhaps assigned TRBD1 or TRBD2 (5 bases each). Trimming stripped 0 bases from V and 6 bases from J, with 12 bases between. CDR3 size: 15 residues. Germline V gene sequence: CDR1 SGHTA, CDR2 FQGNSA. As DNA, the CDR3 is TGTGCCAGCAGCTTAGCAGACAGTCGGGGAAACATTCAGTACTTC. Encoded protein: CASSLADSRGNIQYF.

V gene TRBV6-1 combines with J gene TRBJ1-4; 9 bases agree with TRBD1. V was pared by 7 bases and J by 8 bases, with 11 bases of the junction left unmatched. The CDR3 runs 15 residues. From germline, CDR1 is MNHNS and CDR2 SASEGT. CDR3 sequence reads: CASKPTGQGGEKLFF. The CDR3 DNA follows: TGTGCCAGCAAGCCAACGGGACAGGGTGGCGAAAAACTGTTTTTT.